This T cell receptor (beta chain) was found in a study of early T cells in non-severe SARS-CoV-2 infection. Study-wide results and limits: Anti-spike CD8 responses were favored by VDJdb matching, which missed private and CD4 specificities.

This clonotype showed up many times. The antigen remains undetermined. Trimming took off 8 bases at V and 0 bases at J, with 8 bases between the two ends. The germline V gene encodes CDR1 SGHVS and CDR2 FQNEAQ. The CDR3 has 13 residues. Attached unique molecular identifiers marked individual cDNA molecules. From the 5' RACE reads, TCRdb called clonotypes with MiXCR, one entry per CDR3 protein. The table lists roughly 50,000 distinct CDR3 sequences, roughly 7.6% of them singletons, with under 12% in the top ten. The source was whole blood, collected at baseline. The chain joins TRBV7-8 to TRBJ1-5; D is undetermined. This receptor was taken from an adult who was a healthcare worker with PCR-confirmed SARS-CoV-2 infection or an uninfected control (not recorded which). In nucleotides, the CDR3 is TGTGCCAGCGGGGTGTTTAGCAATCAGCCCCAGCATTTT. Translation gives CASGVFSNQPQHF. Using reference TRBV7-8 and TRBJ1-5 for the parts outside the CDR3, the full variable domain is GAGVSQSPRYKVAKRGQDVALRCDPISGHVSLFWYQQALGQGPEFLTYFQNEAQLDKSGLPSDRFFAERPEGSVSTLKIQRTQQEDSAVYLCASGVFSNQPQHFGDGTRLSIL.